This T cell receptor beta chain derives from a study of T-cell memory formation after mild COVID-19. In its sample, this clonotype was seen a few times. TCRdb used MiXCR to reprocess the 5' RACE reads, holding one entry per CDR3 protein. This table holds 450,000 or so distinct CDR3 sequences, roughly 20% found once. Unmatched junction bases numbered 2, after V lost 3 bases and J lost 3 bases. The CDR3 runs to 14 residues. Germline CDR1 and CDR2: MRHNA and SNTAGT. The receptor comes from an adult woman who had mild COVID-19 (a few samples of this study predate the infection). Cell type and time point are not known. Material: PBMCs or a T cell subset sorted from them (not recorded which). The rearrangement joins TRBV6-4 to TRBJ2-3, with TRBD2 matching 8 bases. CDR3 in DNA: TGTGCCAGCAGTGAAACGGGAGGGACAGATACGCAGTATTTT. It specifies CASSETGGTDTQYF.